The TCR beta chain under discussion was sequenced for a study of blood T cell repertoires in COVID-19. Germline CDR1 reads SGHTA; CDR2 reads FQGNSA. The ends lost 6 bases at V and 10 bases at J; junction bases unmatched: 5. This CDR3 is built from 13 residues. Sequencing used immunoSEQ multiplex PCR; TCRdb keeps in-frame clones, though not all of them. The top ten hold about 20% of the sample, which has over 100,000 clones, roughly 90% seen once. The chain is built from TRBV7-2 and TRBJ1-6, with 8 bases identical to TRBD1. The TCR sequence derives from a human donor with acute or convalescent COVID-19. The donor label of this sample is uncertain. Sequences were obtained from peripheral blood. The CDR3 DNA reads TGTGCCAGCAGAGAGGACAGGGTGTCACCCCTCCACTTT. This sequence encodes CASREDRVSPLHF.